This entry lists 27 T cell receptor beta chains sequenced from one sample in a study of blood T cell repertoires in COVID-19. Profiling relied on immunoSEQ multiplex PCR, and the TCRdb table lists in-frame clones only, not all of them. Among around 160,000 clones listed, 80% to 90% were seen once. The sample taken for sequencing was peripheral blood. These TCRs come from a woman aged 55 to 70 with COVID-19, enrolled during active disease.

This chain uses TRBV12-3 or TRBV12-4 with TRBJ2-4, with D possibly being TRBD1 (7 bases). The CDR3 spans 13 residues. The V gene lost 8 bases and the J gene lost 6 bases, with 14 bases spanning the gap. This CDR3 is CASSQGEVNIQYF. The CDR3 region has the DNA TGTGCCAGCTCCCAGGGGGAGGTAAACATTCAGTACTTC.

V is TRBV6-5 and J is TRBJ2-1; TRBD1 matches at 7 bases. Germline CDR1 is MNHEY and CDR2 is SVGAGI. This CDR3 is 14 amino acids long. The trim removed 4 bases at V and 5 bases at J, leaving 5 bases unmatched. The CDR3 loop reads CASSSTGSNNEQFF. DNA of the CDR3: TGTGCCAGCAGTTCGACAGGGTCGAACAATGAGCAGTTCTTC.

This chain links TRBV5-1 with TRBJ2-5; TRBD2 matches 10 bases. The CDR3 spans 14 residues. V trimming: 4 bases; J trimming: 2 bases; junction bases outside the gene matches: 2. In germline, CDR1 is SGHRS, CDR2 YFSETQ. The CDR3 nucleotides are TGCGCCAGCAGCGTTAGCGGGGGGCAAGAGACCCAGTACTTC. Its translation is CASSVSGGQETQYF.

The rearrangement links TRBV3-1 (or the pseudogene TRBV3-2) to TRBJ1-2; 7 bases line up with TRBD1. CDR3 length equals 13 residues. The germline V gene has CDR1 LGHDT and CDR2 YNNKEL (reference sequence). Trimming removed 8 bases from V and 2 bases from J; junction bases left unmatched: 5. DNA for the CDR3: TGTGCCAGCCGGGGACAGATCAACTATGGCTACACCTTC. This encodes CASRGQINYGYTF.

J is TRBJ2-7 and V is TRBV5-4, with D possibly TRBD1 on 5 matching bases. Germline assignment: CDR1 SGHNT and CDR2 YYREEE (reference sequence). The CDR3 spans 14 residues. V was shortened by 0 bases and J by 4 bases, with 11 bases between the two germline ends. CDR3 sequence reads: CASSLDQGIYEQYF. In DNA form, the CDR3 reads TGTGCCAGCAGCTTGGACCAGGGAATATACGAGCAGTACTTC.

This clone was picked up many times. J is TRBJ2-2 and V is TRBV10-1; weak D call: TRBD1 (5 bases). V lost 4 bases, J lost 3 bases, and 6 bases lay in between. This CDR3 comprises 13 residues. Germline-derived CDR1 and CDR2 are WNHNN and SYGVQD (reference sequence). The CDR3 protein is CASSGQYTGELFF. In DNA, the CDR3 is TGCGCCAGCAGTGGACAGTACACCGGGGAGCTGTTTTTT.

In this sample, this clone turned up a few times. This chain connects TRBV5-1 to TRBJ1-1; D remains ambiguous. The germline CDR1 and CDR2 sequences are SGHRS and YFSETQ. The CDR3 runs 14 residues. V was trimmed by 5 bases and J by 11 bases, leaving 22 bases between them. CDR3 nucleotides: TGCGCCAGCAGTACGGGAGGGAGAGAGGTTACGGCTTTCTTT. It specifies CASSTGGREVTAFF. The whole variable domain, remainder taken from reference TRBV5-1 and TRBJ1-1, is KAGVTQTPRYLIKTRGQQVTLSCSPISGHRSVSWYQQTPGQGLQFLFEYFSETQRNKGNFPGRFSGRQFSNSRSEMNVSTLELGDSALYLCASSTGGREVTAFFGQGTRLTVV.

The genes are TRBV6-2 or TRBV6-3 and TRBJ1-2; perhaps TRBD1 as D (5 bases). The CDR3 totals 14 residues. Trimming pared 1 base from V and 4 bases from J, leaving 10 bases between. Germline-derived CDR1 and CDR2 are MNHEY and SVGEGT. The CDR3 reads CASSYWEGLYGYTF. The CDR3 DNA is TGTGCCAGCAGTTACTGGGAGGGGCTCTATGGCTACACCTTC.

The gene calls are TRBV28 and TRBJ2-1; TRBD1 matches at 10 bases. The germline CDR1 and CDR2 sequences are MDHEN and SYDVKM. CDR3 size: 16 residues. Germline trimming cut 3 bases from V and 8 bases from J; bases unmatched to any gene: 10. The CDR3 loop is CASSFPQTGGLDEQFF. CDR3 DNA: TGTGCCAGCAGTTTTCCTCAGACAGGGGGCCTCGATGAGCAGTTCTTC.

The CDR3 is CATSEARGKGNQPQHF. The CDR3 bases are TGTGCCACCAGTGAGGCCCGGGGAAAAGGCAATCAGCCCCAGCATTTT. V is TRBV24-1 and J is TRBJ1-5; the D is unclear. The CDR3 totals 16 residues. The V gene's germline CDR1 is KGHDR and CDR2 SFDVKD. The germline V and J ends were trimmed by 4 bases and 2 bases, with 14 bases remaining between them.

The chain employs TRBV7-2 and TRBJ2-1; 8 bases are a match to TRBD2. The J segment lost 0 bases and the V segment lost 5 bases, leaving 6 bases of the junction unmatched. Germline V gene lookup returns CDR1 SGHTA and CDR2 FQGNSA. CDR3 length equals 16 residues. CDR3 sequence (DNA): TGTGCCAGCAGCGTGACACTAGCGGTCTCCTACAATGAGCAGTTCTTC. Its translation: CASSVTLAVSYNEQFF.

The rearrangement uses TRBV6-2 or TRBV6-3 and TRBJ2-5; possible D gene TRBD2, 6 bases. Trimming pared 3 bases from V and 5 bases from J, leaving 19 bases between. CDR1 is MNHEY, CDR2 SVGEGT, per germline. The CDR3 covers 16 residues. The CDR3 coding sequence is TGTGCCAGCAGTTATGGGGGACTCGGAGTCAGGGAGACCCAGTACTTC. It yields the protein CASSYGGLGVRETQYF.

The V gene is TRBV9, the J gene TRBJ2-1, with 8 bases fitting TRBD2. The V gene end was trimmed by 0 bases and the J gene end by 2 bases; junction bases not matched to a gene: 1. The CDR3 covers 15 residues. CDR1 SGDLS and CDR2 YYNGEE come from the germline V gene. The CDR3 nucleotides read TGTGCCAGCAGCGTAGGTAGCGGGGCCTACAATGAGCAGTTCTTC. Protein: CASSVGSGAYNEQFF.

The J gene is TRBJ2-7, the V gene TRBV7-9; D may be TRBD2 (5 bases). CDR1 SEHNR and CDR2 FQNEAQ come from the germline V gene (reference sequence). The V and J ends lost 5 bases and 3 bases respectively, with 8 bases between them. The CDR3 is 12 amino acids. CDR3 amino acids: CASSLTSYEQYF. The CDR3 DNA sequence: TGTGCCAGCAGCCTTACTAGCTACGAGCAGTACTTC.

This clone is a singleton in its sample. CDR3 DNA sequence: TGTGCCAGCACCCCGGCGAGCGGGGTTTCCTACGAGCAGTACTTC. As protein: CASTPASGVSYEQYF. This chain connects TRBV2 to TRBJ2-7, with TRBD2 identical over 7 bases. J gave up 1 base and V 7 bases, and 10 bases lay outside the gene matches. The CDR3 runs 15 residues. CDR1 and CDR2 from the germline V gene are SNHLY and FYNNEI.

V is TRBV9 and J is TRBJ2-7, with 10 bases lining up with TRBD2. V gave up 0 bases and J gave up 3 bases; unmatched junction bases: 6. The CDR3 totals 16 residues. Germline assignment: CDR1 SGDLS and CDR2 YYNGEE. CDR3 sequence: CASSVESSGGVYEQYF. CDR3 bases: TGTGCCAGCAGCGTAGAGTCTAGCGGGGGCGTCTACGAGCAGTACTTC.

The chain couples TRBV6-1 to TRBJ1-2; D is perhaps TRBD1 (6 bases). V was clipped by 1 base and J by 6 bases, with 9 bases between them. The CDR3 extends over 13 amino acids. The V gene's germline CDR1 is MNHNS and CDR2 SASEGT. DNA for the CDR3: TGTGCCAGCAGTGAAGGGGGGCTCAATGGCTACACCTTC. It is translated as CASSEGGLNGYTF.

The chain couples TRBV19 to TRBJ1-1; 9 bases line up with TRBD1. The CDR3 is made up of 15 amino acids. The germline V gene encodes CDR1 LNHDA and CDR2 SQIVND (reference sequence). V lost 4 bases to trimming and J lost 0 bases; unmatched junction nucleotides: 3. The CDR3, as DNA: TGTGCCAGTAGTACCCGGACAGGGGTGAACACTGAAGCTTTCTTT. It yields the protein CASSTRTGVNTEAFF.

The sample holds a few counts of this clone. The chain is built from TRBV29-1 and TRBJ1-1, with 10 bases identical to TRBD1. The CDR3 is 13 amino acids. V lost 7 bases and J lost 5; bases outside the gene matches: 7. CDR1 is SQVTM, CDR2 ANQGSEA, per germline. The CDR3 region is CSAGDRGWTEAFF. CDR3 coding DNA: TGCAGCGCAGGGGACAGGGGCTGGACTGAAGCTTTCTTT.

The chain links TRBV5-6 to TRBJ1-6; the match to TRBD1 covers 12 bases. CDR1 and CDR2 from the germline V gene are SGHDT and YYEEEE. V lost 4 bases and J lost 10; bases outside the gene matches: 3. This CDR3 has 14 amino acids. CDR3 region: CASSRDRGQSPLHF. The CDR3 coding sequence is TGTGCCAGCAGCCGGGACAGGGGGCAATCACCCCTCCACTTT.

The chain joins TRBV29-1 to TRBJ2-1; a weak D match, TRBD1 (5 bases). V was trimmed by 4 bases and J by 4 bases, leaving 14 bases between them. The CDR3 is 14 amino acids. In germline, CDR1 is SQVTM, CDR2 ANQGSEA. CDR3 residues: CSVVLQGPYNEQFF. The CDR3 DNA follows: TGCAGCGTTGTATTGCAGGGCCCATACAATGAGCAGTTCTTC.

V is TRBV9 and J is TRBJ1-2, with TRBD1 as a possible D gene (5 bases). CDR1 and CDR2 (germline): SGDLS, YYNGEE. This CDR3 spans 15 amino acids. Trimming removed 0 bases at V and 0 bases at J, with 9 bases between. CDR3 loop: CASSVGGAANYGYTF. DNA of the CDR3: TGTGCCAGCAGCGTAGGTGGGGCCGCTAACTATGGCTACACCTTC.

The rearrangement joins TRBV28 to TRBJ1-5; 10 bases map to TRBD1. The CDR3 has 16 residues. The ends lost 8 bases at V and 3 bases at J; junction bases unmatched: 10. Looked up from germline, CDR1 is MDHEN and CDR2 is SYDVKM. CDR3 protein: CASELTGGIVNQPQHF. The CDR3 DNA reads TGTGCCAGCGAATTGACAGGGGGCATTGTCAATCAGCCCCAGCATTTT.

The J gene is TRBJ1-2, the V gene TRBV27, with 10 positions matching TRBD1. CDR1 and CDR2 (germline): MNHEY, SMNVEV (reference sequence). The CDR3 is made up of 17 amino acids. The V segment lost 3 bases and the J segment 4 bases; nucleotides outside the gene matches: 11. The CDR3 loop is CASSFRSTGGKGYGYTF. CDR3 DNA: TGTGCCAGCAGTTTTCGTTCGACAGGGGGCAAGGGCTATGGCTACACCTTC.

This chain joins TRBV10-3 and TRBJ1-2; the D is unclear. The CDR3 runs to 15 residues. V was trimmed by 5 bases and J by 1 base, leaving 14 bases between them. Looked up from germline, CDR1 is ENHRY and CDR2 is SYGVKD. The DNA for the CDR3 is TGTGCCATCAGTTTCAGGTCCGATTATAACTATGGCTACACCTTC. Amino acid sequence: CAISFRSDYNYGYTF.

This chain connects TRBV7-2 to TRBJ1-3; TRBD1 matches 8 bases. The CDR3 is made up of 18 amino acids. Germline assignment: CDR1 SGHTA and CDR2 FQGNSA. Unmatched junction bases numbered 12, after V lost 5 bases and J lost 0 bases. CDR3 in amino acids: CASSPFGTGRYSGNTIYF. The CDR3 nucleotides read TGTGCCAGCAGCCCGTTCGGGACAGGACGTTACTCTGGAAACACCATATATTTT.

The chain uses TRBV6-2 or TRBV6-3 and TRBJ1-1, with D uncertain. CDR1 and CDR2 from the germline V gene are MNHEY and SVGEGT. The CDR3 contains 13 residues. The germline V and J ends were trimmed by 0 bases and 7 bases, with 9 bases remaining between them. The CDR3 coding sequence is TGTGCCAGCAGTTACTCTCGAGCCGATGAAGCTTTCTTT. Translated, it gives CASSYSRADEAFF.